Listed below are T cell receptor beta chains from one sample, sequenced in a study of regulatory T cells in long-lasting Graves disease. TCRdb itself ran the multiplex PCR reads through MiXCR, one entry per CDR3 protein. The top ten hold about 13% of the sample, which has 400,000 to 500,000 distinct CDR3 sequences, about 21% seen once. The material was peripheral blood mononuclear cells (PBMCs), obtained when the disease was refractory, from a patient treated with antithyroid drugs. The receptors were sampled from a female donor with Graves disease. Each CDR3 is given with its conserved first and last residue. A D gene is named only where the DNA matches it firmly. A row's size may be missing; if present it is once, few, many or a size class.

v_call,clone_size,d_call,j_call,cdr3_nt,cdr3_aa
TRBV19,-,-,TRBJ1-6,TGTGCCAGTAGTATTAACAGGGAAGGTTCACCCCTCCACTTT,CASSINREGSPLHF
TRBV2,many,-,TRBJ1-1,TGTGCCAGCAGGGTTAGTAGCTCTGAAGCTTTCTTT,CASRVSSSEAFF
TRBV28,once,-,TRBJ1-3,TGTGCCAGCAGTTTTAGAGGTAACACCATATATTTT,CASSFRGNTIYF
TRBV7-2,-,-,TRBJ1-5,TGTGCCAGCAGCAAGGGGCGGAGTAGCAATCAGCCCCAGCATTTT,CASSKGRSSNQPQHF
TRBV20-1,few,-,TRBJ1-5,TGCAGTGCTAGACGGGGAGGAAATCAGCCCCAGCATTTT,CSARRGGNQPQHF
TRBV2,many,TRBD2,TRBJ2-6,TGTGCCAGCAGCCCCCGACTAGCGGGTCGGACGGGGGCCAACGTCCTGACTTTC,CASSPRLAGRTGANVLTF
TRBV6-1,many,-,TRBJ2-7,TGTGCCAGCAGGGCCCGGGGTAGCTCCTACGAGCAGTACTTC,CASRARGSSYEQYF
TRBV6-1,-,-,TRBJ1-3,TGTGCCAGCAGTACAGGACGTGGAAACACCATATATTTT,CASSTGRGNTIYF
TRBV20-1,-,TRBD1,TRBJ1-4,TGCAGTGCTTCCCTCCGGGACAGGGGGGCAACTAATGAAAAACTGTTTTTT,CSASLRDRGATNEKLFF
TRBV7-2,-,-,TRBJ2-2,TGTGCCAGCAGCCAAAGATCAGGGGCCACCGGGGAGCTGTTTTTT,CASSQRSGATGELFF
TRBV2,many,TRBD2,TRBJ2-7,TGTGCCAGCAGTGAATGGACTAGCGGGAGTATCGAGCAGTACTTC,CASSEWTSGSIEQYF
TRBV15,many,TRBD1,TRBJ2-7,TGTGCCACCAGCAAAGACAGGGACCACGAGCAGTACTTC,CATSKDRDHEQYF
TRBV7-2,-,TRBD1,TRBJ1-1,TGTGCCAGCAGCTTAGCTTGGCAGGGGGGCACTGAAGCTTTCTTT,CASSLAWQGGTEAFF
TRBV6-1,-,TRBD1,TRBJ2-7,TGTGCCAGCAGGGGGACAGGGACCCACGAGCAGTACTTC,CASRGTGTHEQYF
TRBV6-2/TRBV6-3,many,-,TRBJ1-3,TGTGCCAGCAGTTCGAGGAGAAACACCATATATTTT,CASSSRRNTIYF
TRBV19,-,-,TRBJ1-3,TGTGCCAGTAGGACCTTCTCTGGAAACACCATATATTTT,CASRTFSGNTIYF
TRBV28,-,TRBD1,TRBJ2-3,TGTGCCAGCAGTGGGCAGGGGGAAGATACGCAGTATTTT,CASSGQGEDTQYF
TRBV20-1,-,-,TRBJ1-5,TGCAGTGCTATTGGAAGTCGGACCCTCAGTTGGGCACGTTCTTATAGCAATCAGCCCCAGCATTTT,CSAIGSRTLSWARSYSNQPQHF
TRBV6-1,few,TRBD1,TRBJ2-7,TGTGCCAGCAGTCCGGGACAGGGGGCCCTCGAGCAGTACTTC,CASSPGQGALEQYF
TRBV30,many,-,TRBJ2-2,TGTGCCTGGAGTGTACAAGGGGCTGGGGAGCTGTTTTTT,CAWSVQGAGELFF
TRBV6-1,-,-,TRBJ1-5,TGTGCCGGCAATAAGAACTCGGCAGGGCTTCAGCCCCAGCATTTT,CAGNKNSAGLQPQHF
TRBV7-8,-,TRBD2,TRBJ2-5,TGTGCCAGCAGCTTAATCGAAGCGGGAGGGCCGGAGACCCAGTACTTC,CASSLIEAGGPETQYF
TRBV6-1,-,TRBD1,TRBJ2-5,TGTGCCAGCTCACCAGGGGGACAGGGAGAGACCCAGTACTTC,CASSPGGQGETQYF
TRBV2,many,-,TRBJ2-7,TGTGCCAGCAGTCCGACGGACCTCTACGAGCAGTACTTC,CASSPTDLYEQYF
TRBV11-2,many,-,TRBJ2-2,TGTGCCAGCAGCAGAACCAGCGGAGACACCGGGGAGCTGTTTTTT,CASSRTSGDTGELFF
TRBV3-1,many,-,TRBJ2-5,TGTGCCAGCAGCCAAGCTGGACTCCGCCTCCAAGAGACCCAGTACTTC,CASSQAGLRLQETQYF
TRBV6-1,many,-,TRBJ2-7,TGTGCCAGCCCAGGGGTTACAGGCACCTACGAGCAGTACTTC,CASPGVTGTYEQYF
TRBV20-1,-,TRBD2,TRBJ2-1,TGCAGTGCTAGAGGACTAGCGGGAGGTTACGATGAGCAGTTCTTC,CSARGLAGGYDEQFF
TRBV5-1,many,-,TRBJ2-7,TGCGCCAGCAGCTTGGGGACACAAGCCTACGAGCAGTACTTC,CASSLGTQAYEQYF
TRBV20-1,few,-,TRBJ1-1,TGCAGTGCTAGAGATGGGGGGGGGGGTCCTGAAGCTTTCTTT,CSARDGGGGPEAFF
TRBV12-5,few,TRBD2,TRBJ2-1,TGTGCTAGTGGGCCCGGGACTAGCGGGCCGGTGGAGCAGTTCTTC,CASGPGTSGPVEQFF
TRBV28,many,-,TRBJ2-7,TGTGCCAGCACCCATTGGGGCGGGATGAACGAGCAGTACTTC,CASTHWGGMNEQYF
TRBV28,many,-,TRBJ2-7,TGTGCCAGCAGTGTATTTGACCCATTATACGAGCAGTACTTC,CASSVFDPLYEQYF
TRBV20-1,-,-,TRBJ2-7,TGCAGTGCTAGAGGGGCGGCTCTCCCCTCCTACGAGCAGTACTTC,CSARGAALPSYEQYF
TRBV5-1,few,TRBD2,TRBJ2-2,TGCGCCAGCAGAGGACTAGCGGGAGCCCCCGGGGAGCTGTTTTTT,CASRGLAGAPGELFF
TRBV13,few,TRBD1,TRBJ1-1,TGTGCCAGCAGCTTAGCCCTGGACAGGGGGTCGGACACTGAAGCTTTCTTT,CASSLALDRGSDTEAFF
TRBV11-2,few,TRBD2,TRBJ2-2,TGTGCCAGCAGCTTATACCGACTAGCGGGAGTCACCGGGGAGCTGTTTTTT,CASSLYRLAGVTGELFF
TRBV4-2,-,-,TRBJ2-2,TGTGCCAGCAGCCAAGATACGATGGCGACCGGGGAGCTGTTTTTT,CASSQDTMATGELFF
TRBV29-1,many,TRBD1,TRBJ2-7,TGCAGCGTTGAGGGGACAGGGAGGGAGTCCTACGAGCAGTACTTC,CSVEGTGRESYEQYF
TRBV11-2,many,TRBD1,TRBJ1-1,TGTGCCAGCAGCTACCGGGACAGGAAAGGTGAAGCTTTCTTT,CASSYRDRKGEAFF
TRBV5-5,-,-,TRBJ2-7,TGTGCCAGCAGCTTGATAACTTCCCCCTACGAGCAGTACTTC,CASSLITSPYEQYF
TRBV12-3/TRBV12-4,many,-,TRBJ2-5,TGTGCCAGCAGTTTAGATCGGGGAATGGAGACCCAGTACTTC,CASSLDRGMETQYF
TRBV9,many,TRBD2,TRBJ2-2,TGTGCCAGCAGCGACGGGGGGGGCGGGAATCACCGGAACACCGGGGAGCTGTTTTTT,CASSDGGGGNHRNTGELFF
TRBV6-5,few,TRBD1,TRBJ1-3,TGTGCCAGCAGTTACTCGAGGGGGCAATCGGACACCATATATTTT,CASSYSRGQSDTIYF
TRBV3-1,-,-,TRBJ2-7,TGTGCCAGCAGCCAAGATCCGTATACATTTGGGTACGAGCAGTACTTC,CASSQDPYTFGYEQYF
TRBV3-1,few,TRBD2,TRBJ2-5,TGTGCCAGCAGCCAAGGACTCGTTAGCCCTAGCGGGAGGGCCAGAATAGAGACCCAGTACTTC,CASSQGLVSPSGRARIETQYF
TRBV5-1,many,-,TRBJ2-2,TGCGCCAGCAGCTTGGAGGCGAACACCGGGGAGCTGTTTTTT,CASSLEANTGELFF
TRBV5-1,few,-,TRBJ2-2,TGCGCCAGCAGCTTGTCCATGGCCGGGAACACCGGGGAGCTGTTTTTT,CASSLSMAGNTGELFF
TRBV28,many,-,TRBJ2-7,TGTGCCAGCACCAGGGGTCACTCCTACGAGCAGTACTTC,CASTRGHSYEQYF